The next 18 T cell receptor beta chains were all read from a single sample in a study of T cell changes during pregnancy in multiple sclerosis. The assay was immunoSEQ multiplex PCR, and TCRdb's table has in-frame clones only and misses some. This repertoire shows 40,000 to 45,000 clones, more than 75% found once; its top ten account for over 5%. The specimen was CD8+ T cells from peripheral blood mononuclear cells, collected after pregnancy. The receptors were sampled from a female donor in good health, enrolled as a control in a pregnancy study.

The CDR3 bases are TGTGCCAGCGGCGACAGCTACGAGCAGTACTTC. Protein sequence: CASGDSYEQYF. The chain is built from TRBV5-4 and TRBJ2-7; possible D gene TRBD1, 5 bases. V was cut by 7 bases and J by 3 bases, with 8 bases left in between. This CDR3 comprises 11 residues. Germline lookup yields CDR1 SGHNT and CDR2 YYREEE (reference sequence).

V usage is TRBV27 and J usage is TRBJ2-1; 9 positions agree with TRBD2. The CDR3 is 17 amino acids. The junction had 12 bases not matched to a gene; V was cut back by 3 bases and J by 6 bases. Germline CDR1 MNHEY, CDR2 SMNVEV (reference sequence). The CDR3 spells CASSFVEAGGPRNEQFF. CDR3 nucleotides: TGTGCCAGCAGTTTCGTGGAAGCGGGGGGACCCCGCAATGAGCAGTTCTTC.

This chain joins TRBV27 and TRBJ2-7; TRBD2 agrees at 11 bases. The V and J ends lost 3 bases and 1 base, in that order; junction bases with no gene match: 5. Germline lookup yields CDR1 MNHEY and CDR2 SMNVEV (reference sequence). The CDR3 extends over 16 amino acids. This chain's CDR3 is CASSLALAGGSYEQYF. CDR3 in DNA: TGTGCCAGCAGTTTGGCCCTAGCGGGGGGTTCCTACGAGCAGTACTTC.

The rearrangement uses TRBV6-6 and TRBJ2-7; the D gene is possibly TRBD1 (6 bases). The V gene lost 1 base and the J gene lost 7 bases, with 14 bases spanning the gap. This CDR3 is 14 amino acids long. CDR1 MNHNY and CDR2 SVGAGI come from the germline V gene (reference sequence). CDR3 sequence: CASSYYRVLWEQYF. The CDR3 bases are TGTGCCAGCAGTTACTACAGGGTGCTTTGGGAGCAGTACTTC.

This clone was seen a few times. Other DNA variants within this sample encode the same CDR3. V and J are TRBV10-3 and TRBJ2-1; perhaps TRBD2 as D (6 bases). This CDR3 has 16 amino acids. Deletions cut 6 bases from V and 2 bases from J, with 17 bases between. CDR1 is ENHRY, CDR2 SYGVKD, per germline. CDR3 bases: TGTGCCATCAGCGAGGGAGGTGAAGGAACCTACAATGAGCAGTTCTTC. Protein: CAISEGGEGTYNEQFF.

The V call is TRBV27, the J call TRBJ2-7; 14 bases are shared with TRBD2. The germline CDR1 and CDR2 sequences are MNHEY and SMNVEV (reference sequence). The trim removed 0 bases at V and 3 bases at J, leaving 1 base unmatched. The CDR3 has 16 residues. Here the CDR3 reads CASSLSGLAGVYEQYF. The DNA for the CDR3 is TGTGCCAGCAGTTTATCGGGACTAGCGGGGGTCTACGAGCAGTACTTC.

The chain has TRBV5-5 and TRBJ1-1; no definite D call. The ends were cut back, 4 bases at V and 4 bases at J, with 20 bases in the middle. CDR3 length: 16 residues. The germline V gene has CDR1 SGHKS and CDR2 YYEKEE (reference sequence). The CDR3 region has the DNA TGTGCCAGCAGCCTTGCGGGAGGCAGAGGGAGCACTGAAGCTTTCTTT. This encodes CASSLAGGRGSTEAFF.

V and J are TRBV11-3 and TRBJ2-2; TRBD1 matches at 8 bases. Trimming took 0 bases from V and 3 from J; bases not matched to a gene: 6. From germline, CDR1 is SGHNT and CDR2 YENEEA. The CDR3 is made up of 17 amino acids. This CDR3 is CASSLDPGQAYTGELFF. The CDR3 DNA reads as TGTGCCAGCAGCTTAGATCCGGGACAGGCGTACACCGGGGAGCTGTTTTTT.

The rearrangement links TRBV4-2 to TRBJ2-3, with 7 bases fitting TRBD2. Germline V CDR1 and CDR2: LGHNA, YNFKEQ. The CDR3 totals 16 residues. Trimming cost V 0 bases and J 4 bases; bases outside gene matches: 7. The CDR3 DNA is TGTGCCAGCAGCCAAGATGGGGGGGGAGGGGCAGATACGCAGTATTTT. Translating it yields CASSQDGGGGADTQYF.

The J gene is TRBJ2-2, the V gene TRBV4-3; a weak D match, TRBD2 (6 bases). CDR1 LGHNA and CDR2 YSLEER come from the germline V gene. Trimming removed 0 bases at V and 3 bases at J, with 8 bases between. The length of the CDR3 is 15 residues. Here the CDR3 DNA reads TGCGCCAGCAGCCAAGATCGGGGGTACACCGGGGAGCTGTTTTTT. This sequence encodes CASSQDRGYTGELFF.

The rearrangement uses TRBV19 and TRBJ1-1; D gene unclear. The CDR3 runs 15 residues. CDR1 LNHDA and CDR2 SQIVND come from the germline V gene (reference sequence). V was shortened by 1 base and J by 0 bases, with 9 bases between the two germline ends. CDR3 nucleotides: TGTGCCAGTAGTATAGCGGGAGTCATGAACACTGAAGCTTTCTTT. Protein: CASSIAGVMNTEAFF.

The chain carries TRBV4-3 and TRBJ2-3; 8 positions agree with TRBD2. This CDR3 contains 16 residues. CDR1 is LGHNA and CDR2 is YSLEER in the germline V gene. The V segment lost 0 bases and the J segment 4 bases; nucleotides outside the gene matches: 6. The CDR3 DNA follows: TGCGCCAGCAGCCAAGATAGAACGGGGGGGCCAGATACGCAGTATTTT. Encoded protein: CASSQDRTGGPDTQYF.

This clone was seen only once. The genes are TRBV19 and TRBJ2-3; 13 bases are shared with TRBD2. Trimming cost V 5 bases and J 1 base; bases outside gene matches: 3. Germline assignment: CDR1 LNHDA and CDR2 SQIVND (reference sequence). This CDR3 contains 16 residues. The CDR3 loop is CASSWTSGGGTDTQYF. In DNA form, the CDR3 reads TGTGCCAGTAGTTGGACTAGCGGGGGAGGCACAGATACGCAGTATTTT.

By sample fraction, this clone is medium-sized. The CDR3 bases are TGTGCCAGCAGCTTGGAGGGGGCAAACACCATATATTTT. Its protein product is CASSLEGANTIYF. The chain joins TRBV11-2 to TRBJ1-3; 7 bases fit TRBD1. V was pared by 3 bases and J by 6 bases, with 2 bases of the junction left unmatched. This CDR3 has 13 amino acids. Germline lookup yields CDR1 SGHAT and CDR2 FQNNGV.

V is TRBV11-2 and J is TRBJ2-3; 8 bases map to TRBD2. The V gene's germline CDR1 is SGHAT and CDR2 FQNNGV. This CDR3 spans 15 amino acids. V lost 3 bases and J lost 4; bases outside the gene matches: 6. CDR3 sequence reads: CASSLRGAGSDTQYF. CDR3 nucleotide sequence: TGTGCCAGCAGCTTGCGGGGGGCCGGGTCAGATACGCAGTATTTT.

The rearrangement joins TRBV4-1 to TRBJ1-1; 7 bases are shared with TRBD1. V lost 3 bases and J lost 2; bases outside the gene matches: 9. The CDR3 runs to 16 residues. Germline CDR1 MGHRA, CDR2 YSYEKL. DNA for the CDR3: TGCGCCAGCAGCCAGGCAGGGGGGTCGTTAAACACTGAAGCTTTCTTT. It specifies CASSQAGGSLNTEAFF.

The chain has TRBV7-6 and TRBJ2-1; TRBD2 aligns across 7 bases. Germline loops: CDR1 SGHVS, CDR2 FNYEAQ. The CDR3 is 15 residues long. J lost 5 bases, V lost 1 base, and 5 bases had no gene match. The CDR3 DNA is TGTGCCAGCAGCTTAGGGGCAGGGACTAACAATGAGCAGTTCTTC. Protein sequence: CASSLGAGTNNEQFF.

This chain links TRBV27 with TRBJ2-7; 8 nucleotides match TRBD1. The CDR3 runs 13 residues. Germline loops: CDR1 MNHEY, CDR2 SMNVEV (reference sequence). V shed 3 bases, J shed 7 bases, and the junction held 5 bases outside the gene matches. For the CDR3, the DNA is TGTGCCAGCAGTTTCCGGACAGGGAGGGAGCAGTACTTC. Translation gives CASSFRTGREQYF.